These 31 T cell receptor beta chains originate from one sample sequenced in a study of shared clonotypes between healthy human individuals. The assay was immunoSEQ multiplex PCR, and TCRdb's table has in-frame clones only and misses some. The sample includes a few million clones, approximately 92% of them seen just once. The sequenced sample consisted of naive CD4+ T cells sorted from blood. Subset defined: CD45RA+ positively selected. These receptor sequences come from a man younger than 35 in good health.

J is TRBJ2-5 and V is TRBV18, with unresolved D. The CDR3 has 15 amino acids. The germline V gene encodes CDR1 KGHSH and CDR2 LQKENI. V was cut by 3 bases and J by 0 bases, with 11 bases left in between. The CDR3 reads CASSPQGLDQETQYF. CDR3 nucleotide sequence: TGTGCCAGCTCACCGCAAGGGCTAGACCAAGAGACCCAGTACTTC. The full variable domain, in which reference TRBV18 and TRBJ2-5 provide the parts outside the CDR3, is NAGVMQNPRHLVRRRGQEARLRCSPMKGHSHVYWYRQLPEEGLKFMVYLQKENIIDESGMPKERFSAEFPKEGPSILRIQQVVRGDSAAYFCASSPQGLDQETQYFGPGTRLLVL.

V gene TRBV14 combines with J gene TRBJ1-2; D gene uncertain. The ends were cut back, 1 base at V and 1 base at J, with 13 bases in the middle. Germline V CDR1 and CDR2: SGHDN, FVKESK. CDR3 length equals 16 residues. CDR3 amino acids: CASSQVGWWSNYGYTF. Written as DNA, the CDR3 is TGTGCCAGCAGCCAAGTCGGGTGGTGGAGTAACTATGGCTACACCTTC. Full variable domain (outside the CDR3, taken from reference TRBV14 and TRBJ1-2): EAGVTQFPSHSVIEKGQTVTLRCDPISGHDNLYWYRRVMGKEIKFLLHFVKESKQDESGMPNNRFLAERTGGTYSTLKVQPAELEDSGVYFCASSQVGWWSNYGYTFGSGTRLTVV.

Written as DNA, the CDR3 is TGTGCTAGTGGTTTGGTCCGGACCTCTGGGGCCAACGTCCTGACTTTC. Protein product: CASGLVRTSGANVLTF. The chain recombines TRBV12-5 with TRBJ2-6; no definite D call. The CDR3 totals 16 residues. The V end lost 0 bases, the J end lost 0 bases, and 6 bases lay between the germline ends. Germline-derived CDR1 and CDR2 are LGHNT and FRNRAP. Looking up the rest from reference TRBV12-5 and TRBJ2-6 gives the full variable domain: DARVTQTPRHKVTEMGQEVTMRCQPILGHNTVFWYRQTMMQGLELLAYFRNRAPLDDSGMPKDRFSAEMPDATLATLKIQPSEPRDSAVYFCASGLVRTSGANVLTFGAGSRLTVL.

The V call is TRBV6-1, the J call TRBJ1-2; D possibly corresponds to TRBD1 (6 bases). With 4 bases removed from V and 2 bases from J, the gap between germline ends came to 11 bases. The germline V gene has CDR1 MNHNS and CDR2 SASEGT. There are 14 residues in the CDR3. The CDR3 DNA is TGTGCCAGCAGTGCGGGACAAAAGAACTATGGCTACACCTTC. Translated: CASSAGQKNYGYTF.

The chain couples TRBV18 to TRBJ2-1; D is unresolved. The V gene's germline CDR1 is KGHSH and CDR2 LQKENI. CDR3 length equals 11 residues. The V end lost 5 bases, the J end lost 6 bases, and 5 bases lay between the germline ends. The CDR3 bases are TGTGCCAGCTCAAGCCCCAATGAGCAGTTCTTC. Amino acids: CASSSPNEQFF.

This chain connects TRBV2 to TRBJ2-3, with D possibly TRBD1 on 5 matching bases. V gave up 3 bases and J gave up 4 bases, with 14 bases separating them. The germline gives CDR1 SNHLY, CDR2 FYNNEI. CDR3 length equals 15 residues. The chain's CDR3 is CASSDFVMGPDTQYF. As DNA, the CDR3 is TGTGCCAGCAGTGATTTCGTGATGGGGCCAGATACGCAGTATTTT.

The V gene is TRBV9, the J gene TRBJ2-7; 9 nucleotides agree with TRBD1. In germline, CDR1 is SGDLS, CDR2 YYNGEE. This CDR3 has 14 residues. With 2 bases clipped from V and 3 bases from J, the junction kept 3 bases outside the gene matches. The CDR3 DNA sequence: TGTGCCAGCAGCGTGAGGACAGGGGACTACGAGCAGTACTTC. Amino acids: CASSVRTGDYEQYF.

The V call is TRBV13, the J call TRBJ1-2, with D perhaps TRBD1 (5 bases). V lost 1 base, J lost 7 bases, and 13 bases lay in between. CDR1 and CDR2 from the germline V gene are PRHDT and FYEKMQ (reference sequence). This CDR3 has 14 amino acids. CDR3 protein: CASSLVGRVGGYTF. CDR3 DNA sequence: TGTGCCAGCAGCTTAGTTGGCAGGGTAGGTGGCTACACCTTC.

The chain combines TRBV7-2 with TRBJ2-7; TRBD2 matches 7 bases. Germline CDR1 and CDR2: SGHTA and FQGNSA. The length of the CDR3 is 16 residues. V was pared by 0 bases and J by 3 bases, with 8 bases of the junction left unmatched. CDR3: CASSLARGAGIYEQYF. CDR3 sequence (DNA): TGTGCCAGCAGCTTAGCCCGCGGAGCGGGAATCTACGAGCAGTACTTC.

This chain uses TRBV7-2 with TRBJ2-3; no reliable D call. Germline assignment: CDR1 SGHTA and CDR2 FQGNSA. The ends were cut back, 3 bases at V and 6 bases at J, with 10 bases in the middle. This CDR3 region has 13 residues. CDR3 residues: CASSLVTADTQYF. In nucleotides, the CDR3 is TGTGCCAGCAGCTTGGTCACCGCGGATACGCAGTATTTT.

CDR3 DNA: TGCAGCGTTGCTAGGAGCTCTGGGGCCAACGTCCTGACTTTC. It translates to CSVARSSGANVLTF. V is TRBV29-1 and J is TRBJ2-6; D remains ambiguous. With 4 bases removed from V and 0 bases from J, the gap between germline ends came to 7 bases. The CDR3 has 14 amino acids. Germline CDR1 SQVTM, CDR2 ANQGSEA.

The J gene is TRBJ1-1, the V gene TRBV28; unclear D gene. The V gene's germline CDR1 is MDHEN and CDR2 SYDVKM. The CDR3 loop spans 15 amino acids. Trimming left V 4 bases short and J 1 base short, with 13 bases between. The DNA of the CDR3 is TGTGCCAGCAGTTCCAGCGGACGGCCGAACACTGAAGCTTTCTTT. Protein: CASSSSGRPNTEAFF.

For the CDR3, the DNA is TGTGCCAGCAGTTACAGGTCCGCCGGGGAGCTGTTTTTT. Protein sequence: CASSYRSAGELFF. The chain combines TRBV7-2 with TRBJ2-2; tentatively, D is TRBD1 (5 bases). The germline V gene has CDR1 SGHTA and CDR2 FQGNSA. The CDR3 has 13 residues. Trimming removed 6 bases from V and 6 bases from J, with 11 bases in between.

This clone has more than one count but fewer than ten. The chain links TRBV30 to TRBJ2-7, with 9 bases identical to TRBD1. Per germline, CDR1 GTSNPN and CDR2 SVGIG (reference sequence). Trimming at V came to 3 bases and at J to 4 bases, leaving 1 base not matched to a gene. The CDR3 runs 12 residues. DNA for the CDR3: TGTGCCTGGAGGGACAGGGGTTACGAGCAGTACTTC. It translates to CAWRDRGYEQYF.

This chain links TRBV30 with TRBJ2-3; D might be TRBD1 or TRBD2, each matching 5 bases. V lost 4 bases and J lost 0, with 11 bases in between. The germline V gene encodes CDR1 GTSNPN and CDR2 SVGIG (reference sequence). This CDR3 spans 14 amino acids. The CDR3 sequence is CAWNRWGSTDTQYF. In nucleotides, the CDR3 is TGTGCCTGGAACAGATGGGGGAGCACAGATACGCAGTATTTT.

V and J are TRBV7-8 and TRBJ2-5; 12 bases fit TRBD1. The CDR3 extends over 17 amino acids. The ends lost 1 base at V and 5 bases at J; junction bases unmatched: 8. CDR1 and CDR2 from the germline V gene are SGHVS and FQNEAQ. In DNA, the CDR3 is TGTGCCAGCAGCTTAGGGTCGGGACAGGGGGCTTTGGAGACCCAGTACTTC. Amino acids: CASSLGSGQGALETQYF. The full variable domain, its missing parts supplied by reference TRBV7-8 and TRBJ2-5, is GAGVSQSPRYKVAKRGQDVALRCDPISGHVSLFWYQQALGQGPEFLTYFQNEAQLDKSGLPSDRFFAERPEGSVSTLKIQRTQQEDSAVYLCASSLGSGQGALETQYFGPGTRLLVL.

This chain connects TRBV6-6 to TRBJ2-5; D remains ambiguous. The CDR3 runs 13 residues. V was shortened by 3 bases and J by 5 bases, with 10 bases between the two germline ends. Germline CDR1 is MNHNY and CDR2 is SVGAGI (reference sequence). CDR3 sequence: CASSYPAKETQYF. The DNA of the CDR3 is TGTGCCAGCAGTTATCCCGCAAAGGAGACCCAGTACTTC.

Comment on this clone: Other nucleotide sequences in the sample specify the same CDR3. The V and J genes are TRBV5-1 and TRBJ2-1; D gene ambiguous. This CDR3 is 13 amino acids long. Germline CDR1 SGHRS, CDR2 YFSETQ. Trimming shortened V by 0 bases and J by 5 bases, and 6 bases separated the two germline ends. The CDR3: CASSLDPNNEQFF. CDR3 DNA: TGCGCCAGCAGCTTGGACCCCAACAATGAGCAGTTCTTC. Based on the CDR3 plus reference TRBV5-1 and TRBJ2-1, the full variable domain is KAGVTQTPRYLIKTRGQQVTLSCSPISGHRSVSWYQQTPGQGLQFLFEYFSETQRNKGNFPGRFSGRQFSNSRSEMNVSTLELGDSALYLCASSLDPNNEQFFGPGTRLTVL.

The chain links TRBV28 to TRBJ1-2, with D perhaps matching TRBD1 (5 bases). V lost 8 bases, J lost 2 bases, and 9 bases lay in between. The CDR3 is 12 amino acids. Germline V gene data show CDR1 as MDHEN and CDR2 as SYDVKM. CDR3 protein: CASGGTNYGYTF. CDR3 bases: TGTGCCAGCGGGGGAACCAACTATGGCTACACCTTC.

The V call is TRBV7-9, the J call TRBJ2-2; TRBD1 matches at 7 bases. This CDR3 is built from 14 residues. CDR1 and CDR2 (germline): SEHNR, FQNEAQ (reference sequence). V dropped 3 bases and J dropped 4; count of bases not matched to a gene: 2. CDR3 region: CASSFRDSTGELFF. The CDR3 nucleotides read TGTGCCAGCAGCTTCCGGGACAGCACCGGGGAGCTGTTTTTT.

The count of this clone is one. The chain combines TRBV27 with TRBJ1-6; 8 bases agree with TRBD1. The germline gives CDR1 MNHEY, CDR2 SMNVEV (reference sequence). The length of the CDR3 is 17 residues. Trimming at V came to 5 bases and at J to 1 base, leaving 7 bases not matched to a gene. CDR3 DNA sequence: TGTGCCAGCAGTCCGGACAGGGTGGGATCCTATAATTCACCCCTCCACTTT. This translates into CASSPDRVGSYNSPLHF.

The chain joins TRBV20-1 to TRBJ2-1; 8 bases fit TRBD1. CDR1 and CDR2 from the germline V gene are DFQATT and SNEGSKA (reference sequence). The V and J ends lost 6 bases and 11 bases, in that order; junction bases with no gene match: 6. The CDR3 is 11 amino acids. CDR3 nucleotides: TGCAGTGCAGGGACAGGCTGGAAGCAGTTCTTC. Protein product: CSAGTGWKQFF.

The genes are TRBV11-2 and TRBJ1-3; D perhaps matches TRBD1 (5 bases). Germline CDR1 and CDR2: SGHAT and FQNNGV. The CDR3 spans 15 residues. V was shortened by 5 bases and J by 2 bases, with 13 bases between the two germline ends. This chain's CDR3 is CASSPWGGAGNTIYF. In DNA, the CDR3 is TGTGCCAGCAGCCCCTGGGGAGGGGCTGGAAACACCATATATTTT.

This chain connects TRBV30 to TRBJ1-6; D not resolved. The CDR3 sequence is 14 residues long. The V end lost 1 base, the J end lost 13 bases, and 17 bases lay between the germline ends. Germline assignment: CDR1 GTSNPN and CDR2 SVGIG (reference sequence). The CDR3 nucleotides read TGTGCCTGGAGTGCCCAATTGGAGAGGTCGCCCCTCCACTTT. Its protein product is CAWSAQLERSPLHF.

The V and J genes are TRBV6-5 and TRBJ1-1; no reliable D call. The V and J ends lost 3 bases and 3 bases respectively, with 8 bases between them. This CDR3 comprises 13 residues. Germline V gene data show CDR1 as MNHEY and CDR2 as SVGAGI. CDR3 protein: CASSYGRDTEAFF. DNA for the CDR3: TGTGCCAGCAGTTATGGGCGCGACACTGAAGCTTTCTTT.

The chain combines TRBV5-1 with TRBJ2-3; D is unresolved. With 7 bases removed from V and 5 bases from J, the gap between germline ends came to 17 bases. The CDR3 extends over 14 amino acids. Germline CDR1 reads SGHRS; CDR2 reads YFSETQ. The CDR3 bases are TGCGCCAGCCAAGTAGGGATGGGCCTAGATACGCAGTATTTT. Amino acids: CASQVGMGLDTQYF.

The chain recombines TRBV19 with TRBJ2-2; 8 bases are shared with TRBD2. CDR1 and CDR2 (germline): LNHDA, SQIVND (reference sequence). CDR3 length equals 16 residues. V dropped 3 bases and J dropped 0; count of bases not matched to a gene: 3. The CDR3 bases are TGTGCCAGTAGTATCGGGAGGGGGACGAACACCGGGGAGCTGTTTTTT. It is translated as CASSIGRGTNTGELFF.

V and J are TRBV29-1 and TRBJ2-5, with 7 bases lining up with TRBD1. V shed 3 bases and J 5 bases; nucleotides not matched to a gene: 6. This CDR3 is 13 amino acids long. Germline CDR1 and CDR2: SQVTM and ANQGSEA. The CDR3 DNA reads as TGCAGCGTTGAGGCCAGGGGGTCGGAGACCCAGTACTTC. Encoded protein: CSVEARGSETQYF.

V is TRBV4-3 and J is TRBJ2-2; TRBD2 matches at 10 bases. Looked up from germline, CDR1 is LGHNA and CDR2 is YSLEER. The CDR3 loop spans 17 amino acids. V was clipped by 1 base and J by 6 bases; unmatched bases: 8. CDR3 sequence reads: CASSQGILAGVAGELFF. In nucleotides, the CDR3 is TGCGCCAGCAGCCAAGGGATCCTAGCGGGAGTCGCCGGGGAGCTGTTTTTT.

V is TRBV6-7 and J is TRBJ2-1; perhaps D is TRBD1 or TRBD2 (5 bases each). TRBV6-7 is identified as an open reading frame with a role that is uncertain. CDR3 length: 16 amino acids. The V and J ends lost 5 bases and 4 bases respectively, with 18 bases between them. The CDR3 is CASSDPGGNVYNEQFF. The CDR3 coding sequence is TGTGCCAGCAGTGACCCTGGGGGAAATGTATACAATGAGCAGTTCTTC.

The chain has TRBV7-2 and TRBJ2-5; D may be TRBD2 (5 bases). In germline, CDR1 is SGHTA, CDR2 FQGNSA. V was shortened by 4 bases and J by 5 bases, with 20 bases between the two germline ends. This CDR3 has 16 amino acids. The CDR3: CASSSRGRRMGETQYF. DNA of the CDR3: TGTGCCAGCAGCTCCCGGGGTCGGCGGATGGGGGAGACCCAGTACTTC. The variable domain in full, completed from reference TRBV7-2 and TRBJ2-5, reads GAGVSQSPSNKVTEKGKDVELRCDPISGHTALYWYRQSLGQGLEFLIYFQGNSAPDKSGLPSDRFSAERTGGSVSTLTIQRTQQEDSAVYLCASSSRGRRMGETQYFGPGTRLLVL.